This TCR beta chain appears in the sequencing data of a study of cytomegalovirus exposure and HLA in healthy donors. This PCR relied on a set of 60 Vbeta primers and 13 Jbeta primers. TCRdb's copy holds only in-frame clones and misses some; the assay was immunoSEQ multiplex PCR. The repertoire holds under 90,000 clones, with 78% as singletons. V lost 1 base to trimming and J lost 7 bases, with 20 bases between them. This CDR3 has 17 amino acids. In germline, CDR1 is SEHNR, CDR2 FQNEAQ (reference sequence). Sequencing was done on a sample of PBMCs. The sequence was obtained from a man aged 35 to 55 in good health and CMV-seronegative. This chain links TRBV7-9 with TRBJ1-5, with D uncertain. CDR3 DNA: TGTGCCAGCAGCTTAGGGTCCCAGGATTTCGTAAACCAGCCCCAGCATTTT. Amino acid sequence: CASSLGSQDFVNQPQHF.